A selection of T cell receptor beta chains follows, all from one sample in a study of radiation and T cells in renal cell carcinoma. Repertoires were generated with immunoSEQ multiplex PCR, while TCRdb's copy carries only in-frame clones and drops some. The table shows 140,000 to 150,000 clones, with 65% to 90% occurring only once. The input for sequencing was blood, taken from a patient whose treatment included radiotherapy and nephrectomy. These receptor sequences come from a woman between 50 and 59 years old with renal cell carcinoma. CDR3s include the opening cysteine and the closing phenylalanine or tryptophan. The D gene is left open where the match is weak. Rows give clone size only sometimes, using once, few, many, or a class for an expanded clone.

V	J	D	size	DNA	CDR3
TRBV19	TRBJ1-5	NA	NA	TGTGCCAGTAGTCCCGGGGGCAATCAGCCCCAGCATTTT	CASSPGGNQPQHF
TRBV29-1	TRBJ2-7	NA	once	TGCAGCGTTTCTATTACCTACGAGCAGTACTTC	CSVSITYEQYF
TRBV27	TRBJ2-1	TRBD2	NA	TGTGCCAGCAGTTTCGGGACTAGGGGAAACAATGAGCAGTTCTTC	CASSFGTRGNNEQFF
TRBV6-6	TRBJ2-1	NA	NA	TGTGCCAGCAGTACGGGGGGCCTGAGCTCCTACAATGAGCAGTTCTTC	CASSTGGLSSYNEQFF
TRBV25-1	TRBJ1-2	NA	NA	TGTGCCAGCAGTGAACCCGGACGGCCCTATGGCTACACCTTC	CASSEPGRPYGYTF
TRBV5-1	TRBJ2-2	NA	NA	TGCGCCAGCAGCCCCATACTTGAGGCCGGGGAGCTGTTTTTT	CASSPILEAGELFF
TRBV5-1	TRBJ1-1	NA	NA	TGCGCCAGCAGCATCCAGGCGATCGCGAACACTGAAGCTTTCTTT	CASSIQAIANTEAFF
TRBV29-1	TRBJ2-7	NA	NA	TGCAGCGTTGAACTGGGATTCGAGCAGTACTTC	CSVELGFEQYF
TRBV25-1	TRBJ1-2	NA	NA	TGTGCCAGCAGTGAACCGGGGAACTATGGCTACACCTTC	CASSEPGNYGYTF
TRBV19	TRBJ1-1	NA	NA	TGTGCCAGTAGAATGGGGGGCGGGGGCACTGAAGCTTTCTTT	CASRMGGGGTEAFF
TRBV30	TRBJ1-2	NA	few	TGTGCCTGGAAATATCAGGGAAACTATGGCTACACCTTC	CAWKYQGNYGYTF
TRBV7-2	TRBJ1-5	NA	NA	TGTGCCAGCAGCCAGACGGGGGGCAATCAGCCCCAGCATTTT	CASSQTGGNQPQHF
TRBV6-1	TRBJ2-1	TRBD1	once	TGTGCCAGCAGTGAAAGGGACAGGGACAATGAGCAGTTCTTC	CASSERDRDNEQFF
TRBV19	TRBJ2-7	NA	NA	TGTGCCAGTAGTACTTTGGCACGTAGCTCCTACGAGCAGTACTTC	CASSTLARSSYEQYF
TRBV10-1	TRBJ2-7	NA	NA	TGCGCCAGCAGTGAAGGGGGGAGGGCCGAGGAGCAGTACTTC	CASSEGGRAEEQYF
TRBV19	TRBJ1-5	NA	NA	TGTGCCAGTAGTGCAAACAGGGTAGGGGATCAGCCCCAGCATTTT	CASSANRVGDQPQHF
TRBV27	TRBJ2-1	NA	NA	TGTGCCAGCAGTTTAAGGTTTGTCTCCTACAATGAGCAGTTCTTC	CASSLRFVSYNEQFF
TRBV10-3	TRBJ2-4	TRBD1	NA	TGTGCCATCAGTGAGGGACAGGGAGACAAAAACATTCAGTACTTC	CAISEGQGDKNIQYF
TRBV11-3	TRBJ2-3	TRBD2	NA	TGTGCCAGCAGCACTAGCGGCAACACAGATACGCAGTATTTT	CASSTSGNTDTQYF
TRBV5-5	TRBJ2-3	NA	NA	TGTGCCAGCAGGGGCGGGGTTGCAGATACGCAGTATTTT	CASRGGVADTQYF
TRBV5-1	TRBJ2-6	NA	NA	TGCGCCAGCAGCTTGGAGGGCAGCCCCTCTGGGGCCAACGTCCTGACTTTC	CASSLEGSPSGANVLTF
TRBV11-2	TRBJ2-1	TRBD2	NA	TGTGCCAGCAGCCTAGGGGTCCTAGCGGGAGGACTCAATGAGCAGTTCTTC	CASSLGVLAGGLNEQFF
TRBV6-5	TRBJ1-3	NA	once	TGTGCCAGCAGGACAACGAGATCTGGAAACACCATATATTTT	CASRTTRSGNTIYF
TRBV4-1	TRBJ2-3	TRBD2	NA	TGCGCCAGCAGCCAAGAGAGCCTCGCGGGAGGGCAAGATACGCAGTATTTT	CASSQESLAGGQDTQYF